The 26 T cell receptor beta chains in this list originate from one sample, sequenced in a study of blood T cell repertoires in COVID-19. Sequencing used immunoSEQ multiplex PCR; TCRdb keeps in-frame clones, though not all of them. The repertoire includes 80,000 to 95,000 clones, over 70% of them detected once, and around a quarter sits in the top ten. Sequences were obtained from peripheral blood. These receptors originate from an elderly man with active or convalescent COVID-19.

This clone was detected a few times. The chain joins TRBV3-1 (or the pseudogene TRBV3-2) to TRBJ1-4; 8 bases match TRBD1. CDR3 length: 14 amino acids. CDR1 and CDR2 from the germline V gene are LGHDT and YNNKEL (reference sequence). V lost 4 bases to trimming and J lost 8 bases; unmatched junction nucleotides: 6. This chain's CDR3 is CASSPGTGREKLFF. The CDR3 DNA is TGTGCCAGCAGCCCCGGGACAGGAAGGGAAAAACTGTTTTTT.

This sequence joins TRBV3-1 (or the pseudogene TRBV3-2) and TRBJ2-3; D uncertain. The CDR3 is 15 residues long. Per the germline V gene, CDR1 is LGHDT and CDR2 is YNNKEL (reference sequence). Trimming took off 1 base at V and 4 bases at J, with 12 bases between the two ends. CDR3 protein: CASSQADRGSDTQYF. DNA for the CDR3: TGTGCCAGCAGCCAAGCAGACCGAGGATCAGATACGCAGTATTTT.

The chain recombines TRBV5-6 with TRBJ2-3, with TRBD2 as a possible D gene (6 bases). Germline CDR1 and CDR2: SGHDT and YYEEEE. V lost 0 bases and J 4 bases, leaving 12 bases between the germline ends. The CDR3 runs to 15 residues. The CDR3 DNA sequence: TGTGCCAGCAGCTTGGCGGGCGGGGCAGCAGATACGCAGTATTTT. This codes for CASSLAGGAADTQYF.

This clone occurred a few times. The chain joins TRBV3-1 (or the pseudogene TRBV3-2) to TRBJ1-4; perhaps TRBD1 as D (5 bases). Germline loops: CDR1 LGHDT, CDR2 YNNKEL (reference sequence). Trimming cost V 5 bases and J 8 bases, with 18 bases left between them. CDR3 length: 15 amino acids. The CDR3 protein is CASSRVQGGSEKLFF. The CDR3 DNA follows: TGTGCCAGCAGCAGGGTCCAGGGAGGGTCGGAAAAACTGTTTTTT.

This chain connects TRBV7-9 to TRBJ1-2; D ambiguous. With 5 bases removed from V and 3 bases from J, the gap between germline ends came to 7 bases. Germline V gene data show CDR1 as SEHNR and CDR2 as FQNEAQ (reference sequence). CDR3 size: 12 residues. The CDR3 coding sequence is TGTGCCAGCAGCATACAAGACTATGGCTACACCTTC. Protein: CASSIQDYGYTF.

V is TRBV2 and J is TRBJ2-1; D possibly corresponds to TRBD1 (6 bases). CDR1 is SNHLY and CDR2 is FYNNEI in the germline V gene. With 5 bases removed from V and 5 bases from J, the gap between germline ends came to 19 bases. The CDR3 totals 16 residues. The DNA for the CDR3 is TGTGCCAGCAGTCTCCCCCAGGGGTCCGTTGACAATGAGCAGTTCTTC. Its protein product is CASSLPQGSVDNEQFF.

The V and J genes are TRBV5-5 and TRBJ1-1, with a tentative D call TRBD1 (6 bases). Germline V gene lookup returns CDR1 SGHKS and CDR2 YYEKEE (reference sequence). The length of the CDR3 is 16 residues. Trimming shortened V by 0 bases and J by 5 bases, and 17 bases separated the two germline ends. CDR3 in DNA: TGTGCCAGCAGCTTGGGTATTCTGGGGGCGAGGACTGAAGCTTTCTTT. Residues: CASSLGILGARTEAFF.

The chain couples TRBV19 to TRBJ1-4, with D tentatively TRBD1 (5 bases). Germline CDR1 reads LNHDA; CDR2 reads SQIVND (reference sequence). The CDR3 is 15 amino acids. The V and J ends lost 9 bases and 14 bases respectively, with 28 bases between them. The CDR3 DNA sequence: TGTGCCAGCCATCCCCTAGGGGCGGAGGGAGGGTGTCTGTTTTTT. Its protein is CASHPLGAEGGCLFF.

The chain recombines TRBV28 with TRBJ2-7; 8 nucleotides align to TRBD2. Germline V gene sequence: CDR1 MDHEN, CDR2 SYDVKM. CDR3 length: 17 amino acids. V was clipped by 4 bases and J by 3 bases; unmatched bases: 14. The CDR3 DNA is TGTGCCAGCAGTTCCGCCCTAGGACTAGCAGGCCTCTACGAGCAGTACTTC. It yields the protein CASSSALGLAGLYEQYF.

This clone appeared a few times. V usage is TRBV19 and J usage is TRBJ2-6; perhaps TRBD1 as D (6 bases). The CDR3 has 17 residues. The V end was cut by 5 bases, the J end by 2 bases, with 16 bases between. Germline CDR1 reads LNHDA; CDR2 reads SQIVND (reference sequence). The CDR3 region is CASSPPSAGAGANVLTF. CDR3 bases: TGTGCCAGTAGTCCACCATCCGCAGGGGCTGGGGCCAACGTCCTGACTTTC.

The sample holds a few counts of this clone. DNA of the CDR3: TGCGCCAGCAGCCAGGACCGGACAGGGCCAAACTATGGCTACACCTTC. Amino acid sequence: CASSQDRTGPNYGYTF. The V and J genes are TRBV4-3 and TRBJ1-2, with 8 bases that match TRBD1. This CDR3 is built from 16 residues. V dropped 3 bases and J dropped 2; count of bases not matched to a gene: 8. Germline lookup yields CDR1 LGHNA and CDR2 YSLEER.

In this sample, this clone turned up once. The gene calls are TRBV5-1 and TRBJ1-2; D possibly corresponds to TRBD1 (6 bases). Germline-derived CDR1 and CDR2 are SGHRS and YFSETQ. The CDR3 runs to 14 residues. Trimming stripped 4 bases from V and 5 bases from J, with 15 bases between. CDR3 coding DNA: TGCGCCAGCAGCCCGGGACAATCGGGATATGGCTACACCTTC. Protein product: CASSPGQSGYGYTF.

This sequence joins TRBV3-1 (or the pseudogene TRBV3-2) and TRBJ2-7, with a weak D call TRBD1 (5 bases). This CDR3 contains 14 residues. Germline-derived CDR1 and CDR2 are LGHDT and YNNKEL (reference sequence). The V end lost 7 bases, the J end lost 2 bases, and 15 bases lay between the germline ends. This CDR3 is CASTDSLRPYEQYF. CDR3 bases: TGTGCCAGCACCGACAGTCTCCGACCCTACGAGCAGTACTTC.

This chain joins TRBV18 and TRBJ2-2; tentatively, D is TRBD1 (6 bases). The germline V gene encodes CDR1 KGHSH and CDR2 LQKENI. This CDR3 has 18 amino acids. V was clipped by 1 base and J by 3 bases, with 18 bases between them. DNA of the CDR3: TGTGCCAGCTCACCACTTAACCCGACAGGACCATACACCGGGGAGCTGTTTTTT. This codes for CASSPLNPTGPYTGELFF.

The V gene is TRBV29-1, the J gene TRBJ1-4, with D unresolved. CDR1 SQVTM and CDR2 ANQGSEA come from the germline V gene. V lost 7 bases to trimming and J lost 2 bases, with 11 bases between them. The CDR3 loop spans 13 amino acids. CDR3 DNA sequence: TGCAGCGCCTCATCCAGGACTAATGAAAAACTGTTTTTT. As protein: CSASSRTNEKLFF.

V and J are TRBV27 and TRBJ2-3; tentative D call: TRBD1 (6 bases). Germline V CDR1 and CDR2: MNHEY, SMNVEV (reference sequence). Trimming removed 3 bases from V and 4 bases from J, with 14 bases in between. The CDR3 spans 15 residues. The CDR3 sequence is CASSLQGSYSDTQYF. The CDR3, as DNA: TGTGCCAGCAGTTTGCAGGGGTCATATTCAGATACGCAGTATTTT.

The rearrangement links TRBV11-2 to TRBJ2-7, with TRBD2 as a possible D gene (6 bases). The CDR3 is 13 amino acids. CDR1 SGHAT and CDR2 FQNNGV come from the germline V gene. Trimming cost V 0 bases and J 7 bases, with 10 bases left between them. This CDR3 reads CASSLDLGLEQYF. As DNA, the CDR3 is TGTGCCAGCAGCTTAGATCTTGGACTAGAGCAGTACTTC.

The CDR3 loop reads CASSLRGTGRNTIYF. In DNA form, the CDR3 reads TGTGCCAGCAGCCTCAGGGGGACTGGTAGAAACACCATATATTTT. The chain is built from TRBV5-6 and TRBJ1-3, with 7 nucleotides matching TRBD1. Germline lookup yields CDR1 SGHDT and CDR2 YYEEEE. V was clipped by 4 bases and J by 5 bases; unmatched bases: 9. The CDR3 runs 15 residues.

The chain joins TRBV15 to TRBJ2-3, with 8 positions matching TRBD1. The germline V gene has CDR1 LNHNV and CDR2 YYDKDF (reference sequence). The CDR3 spans 16 residues. Losses at the gene ends were 3 bases for V and 2 bases for J; bases not matched to a gene: 7. CDR3 nucleotides: TGTGCCACCAGCAGGGGGACAGGAGGGGACACAGATACGCAGTATTTT. This codes for CATSRGTGGDTDTQYF.

This rearrangement joins TRBV9 to TRBJ2-7, with TRBD2 identical over 8 bases. The trim removed 4 bases at V and 7 bases at J, leaving 4 bases unmatched. Germline V CDR1 and CDR2: SGDLS, YYNGEE. The CDR3 is 12 residues long. For the CDR3, the DNA is TGTGCCAGCAGCACCCCGGGGGGGGAGCAGTACTTC. It yields the protein CASSTPGGEQYF.

J is TRBJ1-2 and V is TRBV6-5, with 7 bases matching TRBD1. V trimming: 7 bases; J trimming: 6 bases; junction bases outside the gene matches: 14. The CDR3 sequence is 15 residues long. The germline V gene has CDR1 MNHEY and CDR2 SVGAGI. The CDR3 DNA is TGTGCCAGCATGGATGGGGACAGAGACAGAGATGGCTACACCTTC. It encodes CASMDGDRDRDGYTF.

Only one count was recorded for this clone. J is TRBJ2-1 and V is TRBV7-9, with a possible D match to TRBD2 (6 bases). The CDR3 is 13 residues long. The germline CDR1 and CDR2 sequences are SEHNR and FQNEAQ (reference sequence). V was clipped by 5 bases and J by 8 bases, with 13 bases between them. The DNA for the CDR3 is TGTGCCAGCAGCCCTCGGACGGGGGATGAGCAGTTCTTC. Translation gives CASSPRTGDEQFF. Drawing the rest from reference TRBV7-9 and TRBJ2-1, the complete variable domain is DTGVSQNPRHKITKRGQNVTFRCDPISEHNRLYWYRQTLGQGPEFLTYFQNEAQLEKSRLLSDRFSAERPKGSFSTLEIQRTEQGDSAMYLCASSPRTGDEQFFGPGTRLTVL.

The chain joins TRBV7-6 to TRBJ2-3; TRBD2 matches 8 bases. The CDR3 is 15 amino acids. Germline trimming cut 5 bases from V and 4 bases from J; bases unmatched to any gene: 8. Per the germline V gene, CDR1 is SGHVS and CDR2 is FNYEAQ. CDR3 sequence (DNA): TGTGCCAGCAGCCGCCTAGAGCGGGGGTCAGATACGCAGTATTTT. Translated, it gives CASSRLERGSDTQYF.

The gene calls are TRBV6-4 and TRBJ2-1, with D perhaps TRBD2 (5 bases). Germline V lookup: CDR1 MRHNA, CDR2 SNTAGT. V lost 3 bases to trimming and J lost 0 bases, with 9 bases between them. This CDR3 has 15 amino acids. CDR3 nucleotides: TGTGCCAGCAGTGAGCGAGCGGCCTCCTACAATGAGCAGTTCTTC. Its translation is CASSERAASYNEQFF.

V is TRBV6-5 and J is TRBJ2-2; no firm D call. V dropped 7 bases and J dropped 0 bases, with 9 bases sitting between them. CDR1 is MNHEY and CDR2 is SVGAGI in the germline V gene. This CDR3 is 14 amino acids long. CDR3 sequence reads: CASNGAANTGELFF. The CDR3 nucleotides are TGTGCCAGCAATGGCGCGGCGAACACCGGGGAGCTGTTTTTT.

This chain uses TRBV18 with TRBJ2-6, with D unclear. The V gene lost 2 bases and the J gene lost 0 bases, with 14 bases spanning the gap. This CDR3 is built from 18 residues. Germline V CDR1 and CDR2: KGHSH, LQKENI. The CDR3 reads CASSPRPGSSSGANVLTF. CDR3 nucleotides: TGTGCCAGCTCACCAAGGCCAGGTAGTTCCTCTGGGGCCAACGTCCTGACTTTC.